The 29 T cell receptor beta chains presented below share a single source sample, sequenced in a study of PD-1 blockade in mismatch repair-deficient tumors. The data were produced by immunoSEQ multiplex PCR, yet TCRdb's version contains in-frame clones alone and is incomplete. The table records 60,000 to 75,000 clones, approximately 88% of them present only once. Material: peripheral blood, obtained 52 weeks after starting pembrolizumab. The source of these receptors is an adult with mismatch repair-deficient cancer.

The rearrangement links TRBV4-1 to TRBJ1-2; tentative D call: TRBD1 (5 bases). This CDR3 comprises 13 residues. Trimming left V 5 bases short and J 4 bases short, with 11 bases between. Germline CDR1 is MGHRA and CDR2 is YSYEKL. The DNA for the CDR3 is TGCGCCAGCAGCGAGATAGGGGCCTATGGCTACACCTTC. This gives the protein CASSEIGAYGYTF.

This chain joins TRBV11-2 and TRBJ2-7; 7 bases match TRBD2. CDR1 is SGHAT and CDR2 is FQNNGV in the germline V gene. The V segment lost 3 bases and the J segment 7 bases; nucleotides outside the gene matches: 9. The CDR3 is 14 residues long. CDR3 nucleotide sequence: TGTGCCAGCAGCTTTCGCGGGAGAGTTTGGGAGCAGTACTTC. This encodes CASSFRGRVWEQYF.

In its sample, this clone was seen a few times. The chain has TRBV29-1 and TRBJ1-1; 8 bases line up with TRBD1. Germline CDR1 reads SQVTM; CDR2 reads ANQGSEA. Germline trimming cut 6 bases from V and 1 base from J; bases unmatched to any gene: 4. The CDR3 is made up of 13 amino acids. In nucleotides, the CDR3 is TGCAGCGTCAGACAGGGGAGGAACACTGAAGCTTTCTTT. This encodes CSVRQGRNTEAFF.

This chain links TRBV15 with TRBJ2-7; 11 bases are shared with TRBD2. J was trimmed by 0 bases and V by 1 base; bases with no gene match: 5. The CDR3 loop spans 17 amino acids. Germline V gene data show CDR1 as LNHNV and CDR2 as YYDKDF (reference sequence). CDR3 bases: TGTGCCACCAGCAGAGGGGGACTAGCGGATGGCTCCTACGAGCAGTACTTC. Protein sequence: CATSRGGLADGSYEQYF. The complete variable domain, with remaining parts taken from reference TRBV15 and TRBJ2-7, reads DAMVIQNPRYQVTQFGKPVTLSCSQTLNHNVMYWYQQKSSQAPKLLFHYYDKDFNNEADTPDNFQSRRPNTSFCFLDIRSPGLGDTAMYLCATSRGGLADGSYEQYFGPGTRLTVT.

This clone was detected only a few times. The CDR3 sequence: CSVTEQGRPFF. In nucleotides, the CDR3 is TGCAGCGTTACAGAACAGGGCCGGCCGTTCTTC. The chain carries TRBV29-1 and TRBJ2-1, with a possible D match to TRBD1 (6 bases). The CDR3 sequence is 11 residues long. Germline CDR1 SQVTM, CDR2 ANQGSEA. Trimming removed 5 bases from V and 15 bases from J, with 17 bases in between.

The CDR3 sequence: CASSLEFGTGDGYTF. The CDR3 DNA reads as TGTGCCAGCAGCTTAGAGTTTGGGACAGGGGATGGCTACACCTTC. J is TRBJ1-2 and V is TRBV11-2, with 10 bases that match TRBD1. Trimming at V came to 0 bases and at J to 6 bases, leaving 4 bases not matched to a gene. Germline CDR1 and CDR2: SGHAT and FQNNGV. The CDR3 is 15 amino acids.

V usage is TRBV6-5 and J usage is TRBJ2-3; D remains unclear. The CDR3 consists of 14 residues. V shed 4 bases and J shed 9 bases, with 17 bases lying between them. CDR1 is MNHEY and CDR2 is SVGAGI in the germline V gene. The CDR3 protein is CASSSTEEFPTQYF. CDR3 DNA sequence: TGTGCCAGCAGTTCCACCGAGGAGTTTCCGACGCAGTATTTT.

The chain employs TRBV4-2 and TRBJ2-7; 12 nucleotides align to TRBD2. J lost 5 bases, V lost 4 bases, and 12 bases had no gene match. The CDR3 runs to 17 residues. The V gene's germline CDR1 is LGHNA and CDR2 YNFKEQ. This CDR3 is CASSPETSGRLAHEQYF. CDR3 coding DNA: TGTGCCAGCAGCCCAGAAACTAGCGGGAGGTTAGCCCACGAGCAGTACTTC.

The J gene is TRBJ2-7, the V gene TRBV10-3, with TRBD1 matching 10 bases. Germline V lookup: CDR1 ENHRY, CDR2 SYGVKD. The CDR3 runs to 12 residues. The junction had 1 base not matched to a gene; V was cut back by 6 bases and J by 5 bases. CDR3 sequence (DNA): TGTGCCATCAGGACAGGGGGCAACGAGCAGTACTTC. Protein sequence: CAIRTGGNEQYF.

The CDR3 spells CASSKEISRDQETQYF. In DNA, the CDR3 is TGTGCCAGCAGCAAGGAGATTTCCAGGGACCAAGAGACCCAGTACTTC. The chain has TRBV21-1 and TRBJ2-5; the D call of TRBD1 is as the table states it, not checked on the DNA. TRBV21-1 is designated a pseudogene. This CDR3 is built from 16 residues.

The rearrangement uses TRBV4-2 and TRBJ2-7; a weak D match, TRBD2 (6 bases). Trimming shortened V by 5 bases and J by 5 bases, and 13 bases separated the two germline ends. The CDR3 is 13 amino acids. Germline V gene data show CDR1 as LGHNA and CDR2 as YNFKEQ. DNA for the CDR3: TGTGCCAGCAGCTTGGCGGGGCTCGACGAGCAGTACTTC. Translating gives CASSLAGLDEQYF.

CDR3 nucleotides: TGTGCCAGCGGGAGCTTGACTAGCGGGAACACCGGGGAGCTGTTTTTT. Amino acids: CASGSLTSGNTGELFF. The chain carries TRBV27 and TRBJ2-2, with 9 positions matching TRBD2. V dropped 8 bases and J dropped 1; count of bases not matched to a gene: 8. The CDR3 is 16 residues long. The V gene's germline CDR1 is MNHEY and CDR2 SMNVEV (reference sequence).

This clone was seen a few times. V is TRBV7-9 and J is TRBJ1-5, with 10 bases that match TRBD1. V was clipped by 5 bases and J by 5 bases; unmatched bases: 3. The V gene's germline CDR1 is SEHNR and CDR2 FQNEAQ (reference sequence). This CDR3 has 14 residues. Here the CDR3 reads CASSGGQGYQPQHF. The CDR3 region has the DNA TGTGCCAGCAGCGGGGGACAGGGGTATCAGCCCCAGCATTTT. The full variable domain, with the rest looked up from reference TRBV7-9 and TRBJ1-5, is DTGVSQNPRHKITKRGQNVTFRCDPISEHNRLYWYRQTLGQGPEFLTYFQNEAQLEKSRLLSDRFSAERPKGSFSTLEIQRTEQGDSAMYLCASSGGQGYQPQHFGDGTRLSIL.

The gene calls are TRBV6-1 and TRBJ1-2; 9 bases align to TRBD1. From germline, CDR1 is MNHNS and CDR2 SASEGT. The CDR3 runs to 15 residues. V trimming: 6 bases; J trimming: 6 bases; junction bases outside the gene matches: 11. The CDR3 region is CASRVPGQGRNGYTF. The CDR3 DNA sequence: TGTGCCAGCAGGGTACCGGGACAGGGAAGGAATGGCTACACCTTC.

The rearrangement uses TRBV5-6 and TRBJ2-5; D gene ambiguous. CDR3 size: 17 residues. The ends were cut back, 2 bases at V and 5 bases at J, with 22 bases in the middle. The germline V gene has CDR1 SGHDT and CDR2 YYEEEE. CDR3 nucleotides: TGTGCCAGCAGCTTAAGTCACGGGCATCCGGGTTGGGAGACCCAGTACTTC. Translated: CASSLSHGHPGWETQYF. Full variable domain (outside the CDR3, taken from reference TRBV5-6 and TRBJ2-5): DAGVTQSPTHLIKTRGQQVTLRCSPKSGHDTVSWYQQALGQGPQFIFQYYEEEERQRGNFPDRFSGHQFPNYSSELNVNALLLGDSALYLCASSLSHGHPGWETQYFGPGTRLLVL.

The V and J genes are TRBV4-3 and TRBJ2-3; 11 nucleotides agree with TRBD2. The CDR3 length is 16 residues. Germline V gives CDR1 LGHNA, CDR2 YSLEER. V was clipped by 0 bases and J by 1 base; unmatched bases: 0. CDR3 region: CASSQELAGGTDTQYF. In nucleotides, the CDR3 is TGCGCCAGCAGCCAAGAACTAGCGGGAGGCACAGATACGCAGTATTTT.

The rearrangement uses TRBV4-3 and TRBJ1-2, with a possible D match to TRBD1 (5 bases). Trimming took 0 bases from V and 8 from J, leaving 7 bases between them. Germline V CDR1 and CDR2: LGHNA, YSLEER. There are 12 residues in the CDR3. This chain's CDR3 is CASSQEGRGYTF. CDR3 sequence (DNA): TGCGCCAGCAGCCAAGAGGGACGAGGCTACACCTTC.

Written as DNA, the CDR3 is TGTGCCAGCAGCAAAGGGTCCGGACTAGCAAATGAGCAGTTCTTC. It encodes CASSKGSGLANEQFF. The chain combines TRBV28 with TRBJ2-1; 8 bases align to TRBD2. V gave up 6 bases and J gave up 7 bases; unmatched junction bases: 11. The CDR3 extends over 15 amino acids. Germline V gene data show CDR1 as MDHEN and CDR2 as SYDVKM.

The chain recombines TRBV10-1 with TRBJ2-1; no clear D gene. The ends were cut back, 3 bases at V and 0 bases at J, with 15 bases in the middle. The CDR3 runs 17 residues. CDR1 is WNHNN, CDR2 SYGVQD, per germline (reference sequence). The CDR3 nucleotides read TGCGCCAGCAGTGATAGGGTATTGGAAAGCTCCTACAATGAGCAGTTCTTC. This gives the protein CASSDRVLESSYNEQFF.

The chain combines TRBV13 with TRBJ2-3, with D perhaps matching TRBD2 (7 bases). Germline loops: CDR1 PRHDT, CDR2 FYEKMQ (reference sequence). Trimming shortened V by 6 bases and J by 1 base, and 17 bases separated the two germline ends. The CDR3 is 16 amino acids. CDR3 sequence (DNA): TGTGCCAGCAGTGCTAGAGGGGGGGATGGCACAGATACGCAGTATTTT. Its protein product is CASSARGGDGTDTQYF. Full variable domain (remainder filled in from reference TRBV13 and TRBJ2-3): AAGVIQSPRHLIKEKRETATLKCYPIPRHDTVYWYQQGPGQDPQFLISFYEKMQSDKGSIPDRFSAQQFSDYHSELNMSSLELGDSALYFCASSARGGDGTDTQYFGPGTRLTVL.

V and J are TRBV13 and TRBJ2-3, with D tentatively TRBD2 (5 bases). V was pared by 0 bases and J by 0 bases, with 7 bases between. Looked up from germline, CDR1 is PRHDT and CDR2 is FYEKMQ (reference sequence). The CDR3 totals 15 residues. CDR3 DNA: TGTGCCAGCAGCTTAGGGGGGAGCAGCACAGATACGCAGTATTTT. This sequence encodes CASSLGGSSTDTQYF.

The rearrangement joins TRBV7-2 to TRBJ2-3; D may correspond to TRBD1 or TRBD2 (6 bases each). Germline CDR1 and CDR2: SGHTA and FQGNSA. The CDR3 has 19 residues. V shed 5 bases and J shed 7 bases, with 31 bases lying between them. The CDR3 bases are TGTGCCAGCAGCGAACCTACTTTAAGGGGGGTCCACTCTCCCTATACGCAGTATTTT. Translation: CASSEPTLRGVHSPYTQYF.

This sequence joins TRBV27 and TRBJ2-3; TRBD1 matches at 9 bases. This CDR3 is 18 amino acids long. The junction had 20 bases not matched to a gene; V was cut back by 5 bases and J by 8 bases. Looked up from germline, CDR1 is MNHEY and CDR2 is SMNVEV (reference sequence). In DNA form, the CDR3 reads TGTGCCAGCAGTCCCCCAACCGGACAGGGGCGGGGAATGGGTACGCAGTATTTT. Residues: CASSPPTGQGRGMGTQYF.

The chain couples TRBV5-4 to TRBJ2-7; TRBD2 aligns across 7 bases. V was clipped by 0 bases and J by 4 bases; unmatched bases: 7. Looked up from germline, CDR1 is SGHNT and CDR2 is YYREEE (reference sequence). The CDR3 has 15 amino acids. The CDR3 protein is CASSLGASGVYEQYF. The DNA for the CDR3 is TGTGCCAGCAGCTTGGGGGCTAGCGGAGTTTACGAGCAGTACTTC.

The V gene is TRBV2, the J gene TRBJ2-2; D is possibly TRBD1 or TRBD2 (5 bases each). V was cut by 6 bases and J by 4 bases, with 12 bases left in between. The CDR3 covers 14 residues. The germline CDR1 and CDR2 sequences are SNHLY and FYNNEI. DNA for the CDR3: TGTGCCAGCAGCCTCCGGGACGGCACCGGGGAGCTGTTTTTT. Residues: CASSLRDGTGELFF.

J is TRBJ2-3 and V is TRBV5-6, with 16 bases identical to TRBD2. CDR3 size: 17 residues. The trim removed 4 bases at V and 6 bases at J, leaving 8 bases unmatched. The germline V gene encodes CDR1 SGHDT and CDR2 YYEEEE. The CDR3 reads CASSPGLAGGPSDTQYF. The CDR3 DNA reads TGTGCCAGCAGCCCGGGACTAGCGGGAGGGCCATCTGATACGCAGTATTTT.

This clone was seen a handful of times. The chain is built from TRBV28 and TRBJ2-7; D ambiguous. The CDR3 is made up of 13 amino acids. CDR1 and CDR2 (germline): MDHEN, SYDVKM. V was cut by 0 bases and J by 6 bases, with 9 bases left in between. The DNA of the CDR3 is TGTGCCAGCAGTTTATGGCCTAGGACCGAGCAGTACTTC. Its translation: CASSLWPRTEQYF.

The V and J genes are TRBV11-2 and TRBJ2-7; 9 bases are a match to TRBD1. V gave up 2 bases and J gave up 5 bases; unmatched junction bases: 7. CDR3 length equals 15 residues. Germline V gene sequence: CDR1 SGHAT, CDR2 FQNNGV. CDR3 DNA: TGTGCCAGCAGCTTACGCCCCGGGACAGGGAACGAGCAGTACTTC. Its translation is CASSLRPGTGNEQYF. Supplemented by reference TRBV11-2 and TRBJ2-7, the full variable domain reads EAGVAQSPRYKIIEKRQSVAFWCNPISGHATLYWYQQILGQGPKLLIQFQNNGVVDDSQLPKDRFSAERLKGVDSTLKIQPAKLEDSAVYLCASSLRPGTGNEQYFGPGTRLTVT.

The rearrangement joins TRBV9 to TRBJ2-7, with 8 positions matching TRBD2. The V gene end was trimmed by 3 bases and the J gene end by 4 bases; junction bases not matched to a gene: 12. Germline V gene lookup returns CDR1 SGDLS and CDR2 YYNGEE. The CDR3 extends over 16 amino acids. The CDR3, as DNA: TGTGCCAGCAGCGCGTCCGCGGCTAGCGGGTTTTACGAGCAGTACTTC. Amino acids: CASSASAASGFYEQYF.